The 21 T cell receptor beta chains below come from one sample, sequenced in a study of early T cells in non-severe SARS-CoV-2 infection. TCRdb reanalysed the 5' RACE reads using MiXCR and keeps one entry per CDR3 protein. The repertoire holds about 30,000 distinct CDR3 sequences, with about 4.5% as singletons. The source was whole blood, collected at baseline. These receptors were obtained from an adult who was a healthcare worker with PCR-confirmed SARS-CoV-2 infection or an uninfected control (not recorded which).

In this sample, this clonotype turned up a few times. A single base separates this from a much larger clone, so it may be a read error. The V call is TRBV7-2, the J call TRBJ2-7, with D perhaps TRBD1 or TRBD2 (6 bases each). The CDR3 is 13 amino acids. Germline V gene sequence: CDR1 SGHTA, CDR2 FQGNSA. The CDR3 DNA sequence: TGTGCCAACAGCTTGAGGGGGAGGTACGAGCAGTACTTC. It translates to CANSLRGRYEQYF.

This clonotype was seen many times. The chain has TRBV27 and TRBJ2-7; D is unresolved. The CDR3 extends over 14 amino acids. Germline values: CDR1 MNHEY, CDR2 SMNVEV (reference sequence). Trimming left V 2 bases short and J 5 bases short, with 13 bases between. In nucleotides, the CDR3 is TGTGCCAGCAGTTTAGACACAAAGGGTAACGAGCAGTACTTC. It encodes CASSLDTKGNEQYF.

This clonotype was seen repeatedly, ten times or more. The gene calls are TRBV7-2 and TRBJ1-1; TRBD1 agrees at 8 bases. V was pared by 4 bases and J by 4 bases, with 5 bases of the junction left unmatched. Germline lookup yields CDR1 SGHTA and CDR2 FQGNSA. The CDR3 is 14 residues long. CDR3 region: CASSSQGGGTEAFF. DNA for the CDR3: TGTGCCAGCAGCTCACAGGGGGGAGGCACTGAAGCTTTCTTT.

This rearrangement joins TRBV20-1 to TRBJ2-1, with 10 bases fitting TRBD2. Unmatched junction bases numbered 13, after V lost 3 bases and J lost 8 bases. Germline CDR1 DFQATT, CDR2 SNEGSKA (reference sequence). The CDR3 spans 16 residues. The chain's CDR3 is CSASHLRSGRVDEQFF. The CDR3 DNA reads TGCAGTGCTAGTCACTTACGGAGCGGGAGGGTCGATGAGCAGTTCTTC.

This clonotype was observed many times. The CDR3 DNA sequence: TGCGCCAGCAGAATCAGGGGGAACACCGGGGAGCTGTTTTTT. The encoded protein is CASRIRGNTGELFF. V usage is TRBV5-1 and J usage is TRBJ2-2, with D possibly being TRBD1 (6 bases). V was shortened by 5 bases and J by 1 base, with 9 bases between the two germline ends. The CDR3 consists of 14 residues. Looked up from germline, CDR1 is SGHRS and CDR2 is YFSETQ.

The rearrangement uses TRBV4-2 and TRBJ1-3; D call uncertain. Germline CDR1 LGHNA, CDR2 YNFKEQ. V was clipped by 1 base and J by 6 bases, with 7 bases between them. The CDR3 contains 13 residues. In nucleotides, the CDR3 is TGTGCCAGCAGCCAAGGGCAGGAAAACACCATATATTTT. This encodes CASSQGQENTIYF.

The chain uses TRBV6-5 and TRBJ1-2; D may be TRBD1 (5 bases). This CDR3 is 15 amino acids long. Germline V gene sequence: CDR1 MNHEY, CDR2 SVGAGI. The V end was cut by 0 bases, the J end by 4 bases, with 12 bases between. CDR3 residues: CASSYSGTGSYGYTF. DNA of the CDR3: TGTGCCAGCAGTTACTCTGGGACGGGTTCCTATGGCTACACCTTC.

Many counts were recorded for this clonotype. V gene TRBV2 combines with J gene TRBJ2-2; D might be TRBD1 (5 bases). V was cut by 8 bases and J by 5 bases, with 12 bases left in between. Germline-derived CDR1 and CDR2 are SNHLY and FYNNEI. There are 13 residues in the CDR3. DNA of the CDR3: TGTGCCAGCCAAGAGACAGTTACCGGGGAGCTGTTTTTT. The encoded protein is CASQETVTGELFF.

This clonotype was seen many times. The chain uses TRBV29-1 and TRBJ2-2; TRBD1 aligns across 9 bases. With 8 bases clipped from V and 1 base from J, the junction kept 8 bases outside the gene matches. Germline V lookup: CDR1 SQVTM, CDR2 ANQGSEA. The CDR3 is 15 residues long. CDR3 residues: CSYLPGQGNTGELFF. CDR3 nucleotide sequence: TGCAGCTACCTTCCGGGACAGGGGAACACCGGGGAGCTGTTTTTT.

This clonotype was seen at least ten times. J is TRBJ1-5 and V is TRBV18, with TRBD1 identical over 7 bases. V lost 3 bases, J lost 6 bases, and 5 bases stayed unmatched. This CDR3 region has 14 residues. Germline V gene lookup returns CDR1 KGHSH and CDR2 LQKENI. Written as DNA, the CDR3 is TGTGCCAGCTCACCGACAGGGAACGGTCAGCCCCAGCATTTT. It is translated as CASSPTGNGQPQHF.

Many counts were recorded for this clonotype. The chain recombines TRBV7-2 with TRBJ2-1, with a tentative D call TRBD2 (7 bases). V was clipped by 4 bases and J by 9 bases, with 13 bases between them. Germline CDR1 SGHTA, CDR2 FQGNSA. The length of the CDR3 is 13 residues. The CDR3 DNA follows: TGTGCCAGCAGCTCGAGGGGGAGGGGTGAGCAGTTCTTC. Translated, it gives CASSSRGRGEQFF.

This clonotype was detected ten times or more. The chain recombines TRBV7-2 with TRBJ2-5; TRBD2 agrees at 8 bases. Germline V gene lookup returns CDR1 SGHTA and CDR2 FQGNSA. This CDR3 is 15 amino acids long. The trim removed 2 bases at V and 4 bases at J, leaving 6 bases unmatched. DNA for the CDR3: TGTGCCAGCAGCTTACTAGCGGGTCCTCGAGAGACCCAGTACTTC. Its translation is CASSLLAGPRETQYF. Supplemented by reference TRBV7-2 and TRBJ2-5, the full variable domain reads GAGVSQSPSNKVTEKGKDVELRCDPISGHTALYWYRQSLGQGLEFLIYFQGNSAPDKSGLPSDRFSAERTGGSVSTLTIQRTQQEDSAVYLCASSLLAGPRETQYFGPGTRLLVL.

In this sample, this clonotype is medium-sized. V is TRBV12-3 or TRBV12-4 and J is TRBJ1-5; D might be TRBD1 (5 bases). This CDR3 has 15 amino acids. V dropped 3 bases and J dropped 2 bases, with 11 bases sitting between them. The CDR3 loop is CASSFRGVGNQPQHF. CDR3 bases: TGTGCCAGCAGTTTTAGAGGGGTGGGCAATCAGCCCCAGCATTTT.

The chain combines TRBV6-5 with TRBJ1-3, with no clear D. Germline CDR1 and CDR2: MNHEY and SVGAGI. Between the trimmed V and J ends, which lost 0 bases and 0 bases, there was a span of 9 bases. CDR3 length: 16 amino acids. The CDR3 reads CASSYSAPSSGNTIYF. The CDR3 nucleotides read TGTGCCAGCAGTTACTCGGCCCCGAGCTCTGGAAACACCATATATTTT.

This clonotype was counted many times. The chain joins TRBV20-1 to TRBJ2-5; D ambiguous. The CDR3 is made up of 13 amino acids. CDR1 DFQATT and CDR2 SNEGSKA come from the germline V gene (reference sequence). The V end lost 6 bases, the J end lost 4 bases, and 15 bases lay between the germline ends. The CDR3 loop is CSAPDPNGETQYF. In nucleotides, the CDR3 is TGCAGTGCCCCAGATCCCAACGGAGAGACCCAGTACTTC.

This clonotype has at least ten counts. The chain links TRBV14 to TRBJ2-1; 9 bases match TRBD1. CDR1 is SGHDN, CDR2 FVKESK, per germline. This CDR3 region has 17 residues. The V gene end was trimmed by 4 bases and the J gene end by 10 bases; junction bases not matched to a gene: 17. The CDR3 loop is CASSPPLARDRVKEQFF. DNA of the CDR3: TGTGCCAGCAGCCCCCCCCTCGCCCGGGACAGGGTTAAGGAGCAGTTCTTC.

The chain has TRBV10-3 and TRBJ1-1, with D perhaps TRBD1 (6 bases). The CDR3 runs 13 residues. V was pared by 10 bases and J by 0 bases, with 12 bases between. Germline CDR1 and CDR2: ENHRY and SYGVKD. The CDR3 sequence: CATQGHLNTEAFF. In DNA, the CDR3 is TGTGCCACCCAGGGACACTTGAACACTGAAGCTTTCTTT.

This clonotype was seen at least ten times. J is TRBJ2-1 and V is TRBV28; 11 nucleotides match TRBD2. This CDR3 comprises 15 residues. The trim removed 3 bases at V and 6 bases at J, leaving 4 bases unmatched. Germline loops: CDR1 MDHEN, CDR2 SYDVKM. The CDR3 sequence is CASSFTSGSSNEQFF. DNA of the CDR3: TGTGCCAGCAGTTTTACTAGCGGGAGCAGCAATGAGCAGTTCTTC.

The V and J genes are TRBV5-1 and TRBJ1-1; the D gene is possibly TRBD1 (6 bases). Deletions cut 1 base from V and 0 bases from J, with 10 bases between. Germline-derived CDR1 and CDR2 are SGHRS and YFSETQ. The CDR3 consists of 15 residues. Here the CDR3 reads CASSLQGPLNTEAFF. The CDR3 nucleotides read TGCGCCAGCAGCTTGCAGGGGCCATTGAACACTGAAGCTTTCTTT.

The chain couples TRBV5-1 to TRBJ2-5, with D perhaps matching TRBD1 or TRBD2 (5 bases each). The CDR3 covers 15 residues. Per germline, CDR1 SGHRS and CDR2 YFSETQ. Trimming cost V 4 bases and J 2 bases, with 15 bases left between them. CDR3 residues: CASSAGTTTQETQYF. The CDR3 DNA is TGCGCCAGCAGCGCCGGGACCACAACACAAGAGACCCAGTACTTC.

This clonotype has just a few counts. The chain combines TRBV29-1 with TRBJ2-1, with a possible D match to TRBD1 (6 bases). The CDR3 extends over 13 amino acids. Germline CDR1 SQVTM, CDR2 ANQGSEA. Trimming left V 4 bases short and J 2 bases short, with 9 bases between. CDR3 nucleotide sequence: TGCAGCGTTGTACAGGGTCCCTACAATGAGCAGTTCTTC. It yields the protein CSVVQGPYNEQFF.